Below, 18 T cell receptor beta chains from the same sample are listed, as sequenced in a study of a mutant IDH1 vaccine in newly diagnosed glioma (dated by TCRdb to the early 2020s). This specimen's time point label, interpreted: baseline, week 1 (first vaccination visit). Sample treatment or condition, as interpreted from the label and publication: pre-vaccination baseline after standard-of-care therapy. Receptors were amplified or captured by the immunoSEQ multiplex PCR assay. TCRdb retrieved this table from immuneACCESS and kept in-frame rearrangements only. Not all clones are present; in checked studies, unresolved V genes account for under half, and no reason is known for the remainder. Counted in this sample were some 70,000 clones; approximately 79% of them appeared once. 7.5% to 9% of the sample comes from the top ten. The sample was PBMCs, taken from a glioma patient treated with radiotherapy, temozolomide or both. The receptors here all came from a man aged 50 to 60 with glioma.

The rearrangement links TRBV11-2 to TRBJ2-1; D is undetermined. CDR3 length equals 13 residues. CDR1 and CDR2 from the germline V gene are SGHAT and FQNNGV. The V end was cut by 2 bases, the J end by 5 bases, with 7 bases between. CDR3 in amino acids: CASSLLGNNEQFF. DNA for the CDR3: TGTGCCAGCAGCTTATTAGGTAACAATGAGCAGTTCTTC. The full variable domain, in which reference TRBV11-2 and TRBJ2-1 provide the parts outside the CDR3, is EAGVAQSPRYKIIEKRQSVAFWCNPISGHATLYWYQQILGQGPKLLIQFQNNGVVDDSQLPKDRFSAERLKGVDSTLKIQPAKLEDSAVYLCASSLLGNNEQFFGPGTRLTVL.

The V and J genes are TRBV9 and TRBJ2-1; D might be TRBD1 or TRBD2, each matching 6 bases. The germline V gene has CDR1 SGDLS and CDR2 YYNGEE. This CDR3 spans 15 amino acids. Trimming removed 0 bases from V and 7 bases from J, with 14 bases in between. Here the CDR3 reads CASSVEGGWENEQFF. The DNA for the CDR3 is TGTGCCAGCAGCGTAGAGGGGGGCTGGGAAAATGAGCAGTTCTTC.

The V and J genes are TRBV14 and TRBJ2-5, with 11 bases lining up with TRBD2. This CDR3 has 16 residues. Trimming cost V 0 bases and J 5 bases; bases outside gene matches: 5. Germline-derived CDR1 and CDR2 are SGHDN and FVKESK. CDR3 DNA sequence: TGTGCCAGCAGCCAAGATTCGGCTAGCGGGGGGGAGACCCAGTACTTC. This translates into CASSQDSASGGETQYF.

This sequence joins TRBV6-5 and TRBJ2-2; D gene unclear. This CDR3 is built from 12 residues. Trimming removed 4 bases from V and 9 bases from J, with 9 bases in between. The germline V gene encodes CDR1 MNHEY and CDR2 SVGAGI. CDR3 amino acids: CASSSSSRELFF. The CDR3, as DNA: TGTGCCAGCAGTTCCTCCTCCCGGGAGCTGTTTTTT.

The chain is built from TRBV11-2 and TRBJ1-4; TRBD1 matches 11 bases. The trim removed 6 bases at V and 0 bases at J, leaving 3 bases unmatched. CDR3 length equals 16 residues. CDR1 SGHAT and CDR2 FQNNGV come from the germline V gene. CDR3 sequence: CASSWDRGTTNEKLFF. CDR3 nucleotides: TGTGCCAGCAGTTGGGACAGGGGGACAACTAATGAAAAACTGTTTTTT.

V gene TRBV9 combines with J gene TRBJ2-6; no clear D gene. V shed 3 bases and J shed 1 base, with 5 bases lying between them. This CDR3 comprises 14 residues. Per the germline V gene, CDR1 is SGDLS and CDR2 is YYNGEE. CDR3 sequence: CASSAESGANVLTF. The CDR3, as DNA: TGTGCCAGCAGCGCCGAATCTGGGGCCAACGTCCTGACTTTC. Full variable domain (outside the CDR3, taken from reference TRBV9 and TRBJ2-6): DSGVTQTPKHLITATGQRVTLRCSPRSGDLSVYWYQQSLDQGLQFLIQYYNGEERAKGNILERFSAQQFPDLHSELNLSSLELGDSALYFCASSAESGANVLTFGAGSRLTVL.

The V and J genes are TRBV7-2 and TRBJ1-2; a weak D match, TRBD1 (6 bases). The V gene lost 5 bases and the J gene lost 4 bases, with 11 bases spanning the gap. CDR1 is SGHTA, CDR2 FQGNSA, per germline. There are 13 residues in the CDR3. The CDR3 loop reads CASSPRQAYGYTF. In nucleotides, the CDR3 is TGTGCCAGCAGCCCCCGACAGGCCTATGGCTACACCTTC.

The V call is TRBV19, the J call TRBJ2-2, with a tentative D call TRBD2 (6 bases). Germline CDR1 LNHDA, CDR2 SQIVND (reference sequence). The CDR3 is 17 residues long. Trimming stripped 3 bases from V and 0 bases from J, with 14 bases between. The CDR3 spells CASSIYAAGANTGELFF. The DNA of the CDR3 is TGTGCCAGTAGTATTTATGCAGCGGGCGCGAACACCGGGGAGCTGTTTTTT.

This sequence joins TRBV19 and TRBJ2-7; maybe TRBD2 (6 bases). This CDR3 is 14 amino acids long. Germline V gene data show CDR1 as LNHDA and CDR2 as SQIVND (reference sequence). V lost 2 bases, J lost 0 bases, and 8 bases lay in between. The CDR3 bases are TGTGCCAGTAGTATACGGGGGAGCTCCTACGAGCAGTACTTC. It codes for CASSIRGSSYEQYF.

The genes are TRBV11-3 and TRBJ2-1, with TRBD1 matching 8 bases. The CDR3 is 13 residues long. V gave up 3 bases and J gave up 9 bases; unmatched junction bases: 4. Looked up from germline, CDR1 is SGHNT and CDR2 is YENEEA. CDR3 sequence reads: CASSLDRAVEQFF. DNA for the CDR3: TGTGCCAGCAGCTTGGACAGGGCAGTTGAGCAGTTCTTC.

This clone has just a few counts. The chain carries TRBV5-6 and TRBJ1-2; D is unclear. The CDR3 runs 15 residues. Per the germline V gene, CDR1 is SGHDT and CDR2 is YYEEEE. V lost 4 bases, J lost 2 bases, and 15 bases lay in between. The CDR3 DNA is TGTGCCAGCAGCGCCACCGGGTTACTAAACTATGGCTACACCTTC. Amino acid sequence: CASSATGLLNYGYTF.

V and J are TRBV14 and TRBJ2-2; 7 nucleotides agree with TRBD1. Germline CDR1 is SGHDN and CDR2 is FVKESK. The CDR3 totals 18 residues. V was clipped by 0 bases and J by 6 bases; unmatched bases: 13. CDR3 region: CASSQDLSGRGFPGELFF. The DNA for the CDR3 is TGTGCCAGCAGCCAAGATTTGTCGGGCAGGGGGTTCCCCGGGGAGCTGTTTTTT.

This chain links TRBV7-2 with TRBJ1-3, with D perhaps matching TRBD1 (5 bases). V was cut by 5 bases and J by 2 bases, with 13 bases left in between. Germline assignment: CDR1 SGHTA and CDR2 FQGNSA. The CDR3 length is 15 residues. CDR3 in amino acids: CASSPWTNAGNTIYF. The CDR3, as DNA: TGTGCCAGCAGCCCTTGGACAAACGCTGGAAACACCATATATTTT.

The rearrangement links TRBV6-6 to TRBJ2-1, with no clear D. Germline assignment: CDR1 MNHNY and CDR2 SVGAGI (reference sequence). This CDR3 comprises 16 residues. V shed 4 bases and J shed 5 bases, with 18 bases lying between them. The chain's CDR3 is CASSFTSPFRNNEQFF. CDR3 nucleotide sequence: TGTGCCAGCAGTTTCACCTCACCGTTCAGAAACAATGAGCAGTTCTTC.

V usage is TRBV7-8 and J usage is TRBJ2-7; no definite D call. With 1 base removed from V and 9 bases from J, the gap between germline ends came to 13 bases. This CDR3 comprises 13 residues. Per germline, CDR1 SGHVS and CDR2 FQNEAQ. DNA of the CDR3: TGTGCCAGCAGCTTAGGGGGTCCCGAAGGGCAGTACTTC. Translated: CASSLGGPEGQYF.

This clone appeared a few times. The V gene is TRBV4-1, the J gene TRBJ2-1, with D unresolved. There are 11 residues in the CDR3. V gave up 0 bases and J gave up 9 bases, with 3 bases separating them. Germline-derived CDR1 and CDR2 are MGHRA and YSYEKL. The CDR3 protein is CASSQEGEQFF. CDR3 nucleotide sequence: TGCGCCAGCAGCCAAGAAGGTGAGCAGTTCTTC.

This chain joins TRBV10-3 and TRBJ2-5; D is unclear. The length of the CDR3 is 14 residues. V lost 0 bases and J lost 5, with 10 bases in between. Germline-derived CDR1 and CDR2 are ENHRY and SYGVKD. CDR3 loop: CAISESIQGETQYF. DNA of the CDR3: TGTGCCATCAGTGAGTCGATTCAAGGGGAGACCCAGTACTTC.

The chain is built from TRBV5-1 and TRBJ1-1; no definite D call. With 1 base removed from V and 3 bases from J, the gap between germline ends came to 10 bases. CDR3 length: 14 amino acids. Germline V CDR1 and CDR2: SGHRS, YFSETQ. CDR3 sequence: CASSLQREDTEAFF. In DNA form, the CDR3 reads TGCGCCAGCAGCTTGCAACGGGAGGACACTGAAGCTTTCTTT.